One and the same sample provided the 10 T cell receptor beta chains below, sequenced in a study of CD8+CD57+ T cells in acquired aplastic anemia. It was genomic DNA that served as the template for profiling TCR beta VDJ and CDR3. TCRdb re-analysed the reads in MiXCR, keeping a single row per CDR3 protein. The repertoire holds roughly 300,000 distinct CDR3 sequences, around three fifths seen once, with approximately 8.2% in the top ten. The material sequenced was sorted CD4+, CD8+, or CD8+CD57+ T cells (not recorded which) from PBMCs. All receptors derive from a human donor with severe aplastic anemia or a healthy control (not recorded which).

This clonotype was seen repeatedly, ten times or more. The chain joins TRBV10-3 to TRBJ2-7; 7 nucleotides align to TRBD1. The CDR3 is made up of 18 amino acids. The trim removed 0 bases at V and 1 base at J, leaving 12 bases unmatched. CDR1 is ENHRY and CDR2 is SYGVKD in the germline V gene. CDR3 in amino acids: CAISESTRDSQGSYEQYF. CDR3 sequence (DNA): TGTGCCATCAGTGAGTCGACCCGGGACAGCCAGGGGTCCTACGAGCAGTACTTC.

The chain is built from TRBV25-1 and TRBJ1-6; TRBD1 matches at 7 bases. The CDR3 extends over 15 amino acids. Germline-derived CDR1 and CDR2 are MGHDK and SYGVNS. J was trimmed by 6 bases and V by 3 bases; bases with no gene match: 5. This CDR3 reads CASSDPGTANSPLHF. The CDR3 nucleotides are TGTGCCAGCAGTGATCCCGGGACAGCTAATTCACCCCTCCACTTT.

The rearrangement joins TRBV20-1 to TRBJ1-6; 7 nucleotides agree with TRBD1. CDR1 is DFQATT and CDR2 is SNEGSKA in the germline V gene (reference sequence). CDR3 length equals 15 residues. After removal of 2 bases from V and 5 bases from J, the junction contained 6 bases not matched to a gene. CDR3 bases: TGCAGTGCTAGAAGGGACAGCCAAGATAATTCACCCCTCCACTTT. Amino acids: CSARRDSQDNSPLHF.

V gene TRBV12-3 or TRBV12-4 combines with J gene TRBJ1-2; D is unclear. Trimming removed 6 bases at V and 0 bases at J, with 11 bases between. The CDR3 covers 14 residues. The CDR3 loop is CASRKDLPNYGYTF. The CDR3 bases are TGTGCCAGCAGAAAGGACCTACCTAACTATGGCTACACCTTC.

J is TRBJ2-5 and V is TRBV2; D not resolved. The CDR3 length is 11 residues. Germline values: CDR1 SNHLY, CDR2 FYNNEI. V lost 7 bases and J lost 7, with 10 bases in between. Here the CDR3 DNA reads TGTGCCAGCACTGCGAAAGGGACCCAGTACTTC. It specifies CASTAKGTQYF.

The chain carries TRBV10-3 and TRBJ1-1; TRBD1 is a possible D gene (6 bases). The CDR3 covers 15 residues. V was trimmed by 0 bases and J by 5 bases, leaving 13 bases between them. Germline V gene lookup returns CDR1 ENHRY and CDR2 SYGVKD. The CDR3 reads CAISESTGIGTEAFF. In DNA form, the CDR3 reads TGTGCCATCAGTGAGTCGACAGGCATTGGTACTGAAGCTTTCTTT.

The rearrangement joins TRBV7-8 to TRBJ1-6; tentative D call: TRBD1 (5 bases). Trimming removed 5 bases from V and 11 bases from J, with 16 bases in between. The CDR3 contains 14 residues. Per the germline V gene, CDR1 is SGHVS and CDR2 is FQNEAQ. The CDR3 spells CASSPGRGWAPLHF. The CDR3, as DNA: TGTGCCAGCAGCCCCGGGAGGGGTTGGGCACCCCTCCACTTT. Drawing the rest from reference TRBV7-8 and TRBJ1-6, the complete variable domain is GAGVSQSPRYKVAKRGQDVALRCDPISGHVSLFWYQQALGQGPEFLTYFQNEAQLDKSGLPSDRFFAERPEGSVSTLKIQRTQQEDSAVYLCASSPGRGWAPLHFGNGTRLTVT.

Notes on this clonotype: Because it lacks the conserved phenylalanine or tryptophan at the end, this CDR3 is likely a read error. No DNA is shown, since the ends of the CDR3 on it are uncertain; the CDR3 is the one TCRdb lists. The rearrangement links TRBV7-6 to TRBJ1-6; the table calls TRBD1, which could not be checked here. From germline, CDR1 is SGHVS and CDR2 FNYEAQ. The CDR3 contains 12 residues when both ends are counted. This chain's CDR3 is CASSLAPGQVHS.

V is TRBV7-2 and J is TRBJ2-7; no firm D call. The length of the CDR3 is 13 residues. V dropped 0 bases and J dropped 4 bases, with 7 bases sitting between them. The germline gives CDR1 SGHTA, CDR2 FQGNSA. For the CDR3, the DNA is TGTGCCAGCAGCTTAGCCCCAGTTTACGAGCAGTACTTC. Encoded protein: CASSLAPVYEQYF.

The V gene is TRBV15, the J gene TRBJ2-3, with D perhaps matching TRBD1 (5 bases). Germline V gene data show CDR1 as LNHNV and CDR2 as YYDKDF (reference sequence). There are 15 residues in the CDR3. The V and J ends lost 3 bases and 2 bases respectively, with 12 bases between them. The CDR3 is CATSSSPDTTDTQYF. The CDR3 DNA reads as TGTGCCACCAGCAGCTCGCCGGACACCACAGATACGCAGTATTTT.